This T cell receptor (beta chain) is from a study of blood T cell repertoires in COVID-19 (dated by TCRdb to about 2020). Context from the whole study: The collaborator samples originated in the United States, Italy and Spain and spanned the acute and convalescent phases of COVID-19. The material from the prospective study consisted of cDNA or gDNA derived from T cells, B-cell-depleted T cells, or PBMCs. Subjects who had been exposed to COVID-19, were actively infected with it, or had recovered from it provided the deeply sampled blood TCRbeta repertoires that made up the dataset. The repertoires were made available in a free public database intended to serve as a resource for research on the immune response to SARS-CoV-2. Samples were obtained from the ongoing ImmuneRACE study (first 160 participants) and from 1,254 subjects provided by 6 global collaborators. Sample metadata almost always included a de-identified subject ID, COVID-19 status, age in years and sex. Where available, HLA class I and class II types were obtained from metadata supplied by the sample provider rather than from assay-based typing. The study at large found these results: The amount of clinical and demographic metadata varied by source and participant and was provided uncurated.

A word on this clone: Its antigen is currently not known. One base away there is no much larger clone; base qualities are not given.

At one collaborating source in Seattle, patients were enrolled during active infection and were followed longitudinally through the course of disease. Collaborating institutions collected whole blood in K2EDTA tubes following their own protocols. For TCRbeta analysis, collaborators shipped samples as frozen whole blood, isolated PBMCs, or DNA extracted from either of those sample types. TCRbeta CDR3 regions were amplified from genomic DNA by means of the immunoSEQ Assay, a bias-controlled multiplex PCR. The original pipeline was this. Nucleated cell counts per sample were estimated from amplification of reference gene primers within the assay. Sequence reads were collapsed and filtered to measure the absolute abundance of every unique TCRbeta CDR3 rearrangement. For each sample, productive Simpson clonality was calculated as the square root of Simpson's diversity index across productive rearrangements. Held by TCRdb, this immuneACCESS table contains in-frame sequences only and omits some clones. Under half of the omission traces to an unresolved V gene where checked; the cause of the rest is unknown. The DNA was the basis for D and trimming; V, J and clone size are from that table. The sample table lists under 200,000 clones, 80% to 90% of them with a count of one. The ten top clones hold around 5% of the sample.

Reading the germline V gene gives CDR1 SGHTA and CDR2 FQGNSA. V is cut by 3 bases and J by 4 bases, and the space between the germline ends is 12 bases. The CDR3 contains 15 residues, cysteine and phenylalanine counted. Of the read, only the CDR3 DNA is kept; its 45 bases are in frame from base 1. Recombination linked TRBV7-2 to TRBJ2-2, with a tentative D gene TRBD1 over 6 matching bases. This TCR was sampled from a woman aged 50 to 60 with COVID-19, enrolled during active disease. The sample comprised peripheral blood. The DNA is as follows: TGTGCCAGCAGCTTTGTCCAGGGGCGCACCGGGGAGCTGTTTTTT. Translated, this is CASSFVQGRTGELFF.